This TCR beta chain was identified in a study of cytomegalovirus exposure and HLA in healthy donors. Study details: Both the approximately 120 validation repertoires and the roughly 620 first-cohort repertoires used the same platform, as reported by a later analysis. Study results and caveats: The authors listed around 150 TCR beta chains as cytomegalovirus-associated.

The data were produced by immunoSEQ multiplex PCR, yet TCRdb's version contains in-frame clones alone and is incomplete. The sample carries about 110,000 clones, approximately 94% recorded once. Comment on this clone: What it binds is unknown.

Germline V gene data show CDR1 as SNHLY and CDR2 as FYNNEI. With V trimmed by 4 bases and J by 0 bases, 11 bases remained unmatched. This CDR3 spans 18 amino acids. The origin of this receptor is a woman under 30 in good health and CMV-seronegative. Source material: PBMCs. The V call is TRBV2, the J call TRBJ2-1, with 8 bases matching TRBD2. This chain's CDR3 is CASSGISGGSSSYNEQFF. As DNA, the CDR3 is TGTGCCAGCAGTGGAATAAGCGGGGGTTCGAGCTCCTACAATGAGCAGTTCTTC.